These T cell receptor beta chains were read from a single sample in a study of OX40 agonist ivuxolimab in advanced cancers. TCRdb's copy holds only in-frame clones and misses some; the assay was immunoSEQ multiplex PCR. Of tens of thousands of clones detected, 86% appear once; the ten largest clones hold under 30%. The source material was CD4+ or CD8+ T cells sorted from blood, sampled in a trial of the OX40 agonist ivuxolimab. The source of these receptors is an adult with an advanced solid tumor such as melanoma, head and neck, liver or kidney cancer. CDR3s include the opening cysteine and the closing phenylalanine or tryptophan. A D gene is named only where the DNA matches it firmly. Expanded clones get a size class; other rows say once, few or many, or leave the size out.

clone_size: .; v_call: TRBV28; cdr3_length: 13; d_call: .; j_call: TRBJ2-7; cdr3_aa: CASREGEPYEQYF; cdr3_nt: TGTGCCAGCAGAGAGGGAGAACCCTACGAGCAGTACTTC
clone_size: .; v_call: TRBV30; cdr3_length: 17; d_call: .; j_call: TRBJ2-3; cdr3_aa: CAWSGSGSGTSTDTQYF; cdr3_nt: TGTGCCTGGAGTGGGTCAGGAAGTGGCACTAGCACAGATACGCAGTATTTT
clone_size: .; v_call: TRBV6-5; cdr3_length: 14; d_call: TRBD1; j_call: TRBJ2-5; cdr3_aa: CASKLTGGQETQYF; cdr3_nt: TGTGCCAGCAAACTGACAGGGGGCCAAGAGACCCAGTACTTC
clone_size: .; v_call: TRBV2; cdr3_length: 12; d_call: .; j_call: TRBJ2-7; cdr3_aa: CASSGRGDEQYF; cdr3_nt: TGTGCCAGCAGTGGAAGGGGAGACGAGCAGTACTTC
clone_size: .; v_call: TRBV5-1; cdr3_length: 15; d_call: TRBD2; j_call: TRBJ2-7; cdr3_aa: CASSLGAGGGYEQYF; cdr3_nt: TGCGCCAGCAGCTTAGGGGCTGGCGGGGGCTACGAGCAGTACTTC
clone_size: .; v_call: TRBV5-6; cdr3_length: 14; d_call: .; j_call: TRBJ1-2; cdr3_aa: CASRPEWGNYGYTF; cdr3_nt: TGTGCCAGCAGACCCGAGTGGGGAAATTATGGCTACACCTTC
clone_size: .; v_call: TRBV25-1; cdr3_length: 15; d_call: .; j_call: TRBJ1-3; cdr3_aa: CASSDQGWSGNTIYF; cdr3_nt: TGTGCCAGCAGTGATCAGGGATGGTCTGGAAACACCATATATTTT
clone_size: .; v_call: TRBV13; cdr3_length: 12; d_call: .; j_call: TRBJ1-2; cdr3_aa: CAAPAGPMGYTF; cdr3_nt: TGTGCCGCACCGGCGGGACCTATGGGCTACACCTTC
clone_size: .; v_call: TRBV15; cdr3_length: 14; d_call: .; j_call: TRBJ1-1; cdr3_aa: CATSRQGMISEAFF; cdr3_nt: TGTGCCACCAGCAGGCAAGGGATGATCTCTGAAGCTTTCTTT
clone_size: .; v_call: TRBV7-9; cdr3_length: 15; d_call: TRBD2; j_call: TRBJ2-1; cdr3_aa: CASSFGLAINNEQFF; cdr3_nt: TGTGCCAGCAGCTTCGGACTAGCGATAAACAATGAGCAGTTCTTC
clone_size: .; v_call: TRBV18; cdr3_length: 13; d_call: .; j_call: TRBJ1-1; cdr3_aa: CASSPRGGTEAFF; cdr3_nt: TGTGCCAGCTCACCGAGGGGGGGCACTGAAGCTTTCTTT
clone_size: .; v_call: TRBV7-9; cdr3_length: 12; d_call: .; j_call: TRBJ2-1; cdr3_aa: CASSSKDNEQFF; cdr3_nt: TGTGCCAGCAGCTCGAAGGACAATGAGCAGTTCTTC
clone_size: once; v_call: TRBV9; cdr3_length: 15; d_call: TRBD2; j_call: TRBJ2-7; cdr3_aa: CASSVGLAGRNEQYF; cdr3_nt: TGTGCCAGCAGCGTAGGTTTAGCGGGAAGAAACGAGCAGTACTTC
clone_size: .; v_call: TRBV28; cdr3_length: 17; d_call: .; j_call: TRBJ1-5; cdr3_aa: CASSLTGLSTSGQPQHF; cdr3_nt: TGTGCCAGCAGTTTAACAGGTTTATCGACTAGTGGGCAGCCCCAGCATTTT
clone_size: .; v_call: TRBV2; cdr3_length: 15; d_call: TRBD1; j_call: TRBJ2-7; cdr3_aa: CASTRPGQLSYEQYF; cdr3_nt: TGTGCCAGCACCAGACCGGGACAGTTATCCTACGAGCAGTACTTC
clone_size: once; v_call: TRBV1; cdr3_length: 14; d_call: .; j_call: TRBJ2-1; cdr3_aa: CTSSPREPYNEQFF; cdr3_nt: TGCACCAGCAGTCCGCGGGAGCCCTACAATGAGCAGTTCTTC
clone_size: few; v_call: TRBV4-1; cdr3_length: 17; d_call: .; j_call: TRBJ2-1; cdr3_aa: CASSQVLGTRGQNEQFF; cdr3_nt: TGCGCCAGCAGCCAAGTCTTGGGGACTCGAGGACAAAATGAGCAGTTCTTC
clone_size: .; v_call: TRBV19; cdr3_length: 14; d_call: TRBD2; j_call: TRBJ2-7; cdr3_aa: CASSIGGGIYEQYF; cdr3_nt: TGTGCCAGTAGTATCGGCGGGGGAATCTACGAGCAGTACTTC
clone_size: .; v_call: TRBV6-1; cdr3_length: 16; d_call: .; j_call: TRBJ1-6; cdr3_aa: CASSEGEGTGNSPLHF; cdr3_nt: TGTGCCAGCAGTGAAGGAGAGGGTACGGGAAATTCACCCCTCCACTTT
clone_size: .; v_call: TRBV7-9; cdr3_length: 17; d_call: TRBD2; j_call: TRBJ2-5; cdr3_aa: CASSLEGVSGREETQYF; cdr3_nt: TGTGCCAGCAGCTTAGAAGGCGTTAGCGGGAGGGAGGAGACCCAGTACTTC
clone_size: .; v_call: TRBV7-9; cdr3_length: 14; d_call: TRBD1; j_call: TRBJ2-7; cdr3_aa: CASSYGQGSYEQYF; cdr3_nt: TGTGCCAGCAGCTACGGACAGGGATCCTACGAGCAGTACTTC
clone_size: .; v_call: TRBV4-2; cdr3_length: 17; d_call: TRBD1; j_call: TRBJ1-3; cdr3_aa: CASSAGTGPYSGNTIYF; cdr3_nt: TGTGCCAGCAGCGCCGGGACAGGGCCCTACTCTGGAAACACCATATATTTT
clone_size: .; v_call: TRBV28; cdr3_length: 14; d_call: TRBD1; j_call: TRBJ2-7; cdr3_aa: CASRLQGALYEQYF; cdr3_nt: TGTGCCAGCAGGTTACAGGGGGCCCTCTACGAGCAGTACTTC
clone_size: .; v_call: TRBV9; cdr3_length: 14; d_call: TRBD2; j_call: TRBJ2-1; cdr3_aa: CASSSGRTNHEQFF; cdr3_nt: TGTGCCAGCTCTAGCGGGAGGACGAACCATGAGCAGTTCTTC
clone_size: .; v_call: TRBV2; cdr3_length: 13; d_call: .; j_call: TRBJ2-7; cdr3_aa: CASSEALSYEQYF; cdr3_nt: TGTGCCAGCAGTGAAGCGCTCTCCTACGAGCAGTACTTC
clone_size: .; v_call: TRBV7-9; cdr3_length: 12; d_call: .; j_call: TRBJ2-2; cdr3_aa: CASSERGRELFF; cdr3_nt: TGTGCCAGCAGCGAAAGGGGCCGCGAGCTGTTTTTT
clone_size: .; v_call: TRBV7-9; cdr3_length: 16; d_call: .; j_call: TRBJ2-1; cdr3_aa: CASSILDTSSYNEQFF; cdr3_nt: TGTGCCAGCAGCATATTGGACACGAGCTCCTACAATGAGCAGTTCTTC
clone_size: once; v_call: TRBV30; cdr3_length: 16; d_call: TRBD1; j_call: TRBJ1-6; cdr3_aa: CAWATGTSSYNSPLHF; cdr3_nt: TGTGCCTGGGCGACAGGGACGAGCTCCTATAATTCACCCCTCCACTTT
clone_size: .; v_call: TRBV4-1; cdr3_length: 15; d_call: .; j_call: TRBJ2-7; cdr3_aa: CASSQRVEGLYEQYF; cdr3_nt: TGCGCCAGCAGCCAAAGGGTCGAGGGCCTCTACGAGCAGTACTTC
clone_size: .; v_call: TRBV4-1; cdr3_length: 15; d_call: .; j_call: TRBJ1-4; cdr3_aa: CASSQDSGQNEKLFF; cdr3_nt: TGCGCCAGCAGCCAAGATTCTGGACAGAATGAAAAACTGTTTTTT
clone_size: few; v_call: TRBV13; cdr3_length: 16; d_call: .; j_call: TRBJ2-3; cdr3_aa: CASSLVGERVADTQYF; cdr3_nt: TGTGCCAGCAGCTTAGTGGGGGAAAGGGTAGCAGATACGCAGTATTTT
clone_size: .; v_call: TRBV11-3; cdr3_length: 15; d_call: TRBD2; j_call: TRBJ2-5; cdr3_aa: CASSSSGRASETQYF; cdr3_nt: TGTGCCAGCAGCTCAAGCGGGAGGGCCTCAGAGACCCAGTACTTC
clone_size: .; v_call: TRBV6-1; cdr3_length: 18; d_call: .; j_call: TRBJ2-1; cdr3_aa: CASSEEVLAWSSYNEQFF; cdr3_nt: TGTGCCAGCAGTGAAGAGGTTTTAGCATGGAGCTCCTACAATGAGCAGTTCTTC
clone_size: .; v_call: TRBV30; cdr3_length: 13; d_call: .; j_call: TRBJ1-1; cdr3_aa: CAWSVGVDTEAFF; cdr3_nt: TGTGCCTGGAGTGTGGGGGTGGACACTGAAGCTTTCTTT
clone_size: .; v_call: TRBV7-6; cdr3_length: 14; d_call: .; j_call: TRBJ1-3; cdr3_aa: CASSLVGTGNTIYF; cdr3_nt: TGTGCCAGCAGCTTAGTGGGTACGGGAAACACCATATATTTT
clone_size: .; v_call: TRBV6-1; cdr3_length: 18; d_call: TRBD2; j_call: TRBJ2-7; cdr3_aa: CASSEDWVGGLAGVEQYF; cdr3_nt: TGTGCCAGCAGTGAAGACTGGGTTGGGGGACTAGCGGGAGTCGAGCAGTACTTC
clone_size: .; v_call: TRBV5-6; cdr3_length: 15; d_call: TRBD1; j_call: TRBJ1-2; cdr3_aa: CASSLPGQGTLGYTF; cdr3_nt: TGTGCCAGCAGCTTACCGGGACAGGGGACGCTTGGCTACACCTTC
clone_size: once; v_call: TRBV6-6; cdr3_length: 16; d_call: .; j_call: TRBJ2-5; cdr3_aa: CASSCKPWDDQETQYF; cdr3_nt: TGTGCCAGCAGCTGCAAGCCCTGGGACGACCAAGAGACCCAGTACTTC
clone_size: .; v_call: TRBV15; cdr3_length: 15; d_call: TRBD2; j_call: TRBJ2-3; cdr3_aa: CATSRSGRDTDTQYF; cdr3_nt: TGTGCCACCAGCAGAAGCGGGAGAGACACAGATACGCAGTATTTT
clone_size: .; v_call: TRBV29-1; cdr3_length: 15; d_call: TRBD1; j_call: TRBJ2-7; cdr3_aa: CSVRGTGEGGGEQYF; cdr3_nt: TGCAGCGTGCGTGGGACAGGCGAAGGAGGAGGCGAGCAGTACTTC
clone_size: few; v_call: TRBV7-9; cdr3_length: 18; d_call: TRBD2; j_call: TRBJ2-1; cdr3_aa: CASSPRTSGASSYNEQFF; cdr3_nt: TGTGCCAGCAGCCCGAGGACTAGCGGGGCGAGCTCCTACAATGAGCAGTTCTTC
clone_size: .; v_call: TRBV6-1; cdr3_length: 15; d_call: .; j_call: TRBJ2-1; cdr3_aa: CASSERERFYNEQFF; cdr3_nt: TGTGCCAGCAGTGAGCGGGAAAGGTTCTACAATGAGCAGTTCTTC
clone_size: .; v_call: TRBV7-6; cdr3_length: 17; d_call: .; j_call: TRBJ2-2; cdr3_aa: CASSLAPGQPWTGELFF; cdr3_nt: TGTGCCAGCAGCTTAGCGCCTGGACAGCCGTGGACCGGGGAGCTGTTTTTT